This T cell receptor (beta chain) was sequenced during a study of T cells after yellow fever vaccination. The overall study: Preparing low-cell-number fractions relied on SMART-Seq v4 Ultra Low Input.

TCRdb re-analysed the 5' RACE reads in MiXCR, keeping a single row per CDR3 protein. Here the sample spans fewer than 450,000 distinct CDR3 sequences, 4% being singletons. This clonotype was picked up many times. As yet, its antigen is unknown. Study-wide findings and caveats: Only a small proportion of the clonotypes turned up in both the CD4 and the CD8 compartments, likely arising from convergent recombination.

The CDR3 sequence is 14 residues long. The V end was cut by 5 bases, the J end by 10 bases, with 16 bases between. Germline CDR1 reads SGHRS; CDR2 reads YFSETQ. This sample comprised PBMCs, obtained 5 days after the yellow fever booster vaccination. The chain has TRBV5-1 and TRBJ1-6; D is uncertain. The receptor was derived from a man aged 18 to 29 who received the YFV17D yellow fever vaccine. The CDR3 loop reads CASRFKGAESPLHF. For the CDR3, the DNA is TGCGCCAGCAGATTCAAGGGAGCGGAATCACCCCTCCACTTT.